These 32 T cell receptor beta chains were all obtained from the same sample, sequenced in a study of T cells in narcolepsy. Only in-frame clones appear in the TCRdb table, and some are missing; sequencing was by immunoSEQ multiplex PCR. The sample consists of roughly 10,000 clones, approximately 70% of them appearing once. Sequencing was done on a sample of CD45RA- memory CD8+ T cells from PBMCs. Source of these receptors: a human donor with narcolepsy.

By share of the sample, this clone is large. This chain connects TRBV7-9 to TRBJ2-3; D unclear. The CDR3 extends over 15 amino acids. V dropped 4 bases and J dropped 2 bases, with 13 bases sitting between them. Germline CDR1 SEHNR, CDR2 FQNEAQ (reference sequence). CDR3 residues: CASSSREANTDTQYF. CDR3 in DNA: TGTGCCAGCAGCTCACGAGAAGCGAACACAGATACGCAGTATTTT.

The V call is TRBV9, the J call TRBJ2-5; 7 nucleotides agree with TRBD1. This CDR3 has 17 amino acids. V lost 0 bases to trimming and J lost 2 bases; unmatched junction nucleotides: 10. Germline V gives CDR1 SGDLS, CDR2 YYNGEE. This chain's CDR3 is CASSVGFSDREQETQYF. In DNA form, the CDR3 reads TGTGCCAGCAGCGTAGGATTCTCAGACAGGGAACAAGAGACCCAGTACTTC.

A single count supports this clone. CDR3 DNA sequence: TGTGTCAGAAACCTCCCTCGCCGGGACAGCGGGAACACCATATATTTT. Protein product: CVRNLPRRDSGNTIYF. V gene TRBV7-5 combines with J gene TRBJ1-3; the DNA was not compared with TRBD1, the D call given in the table. TRBV7-5 is shown as a pseudogene. The CDR3 loop spans 16 amino acids.

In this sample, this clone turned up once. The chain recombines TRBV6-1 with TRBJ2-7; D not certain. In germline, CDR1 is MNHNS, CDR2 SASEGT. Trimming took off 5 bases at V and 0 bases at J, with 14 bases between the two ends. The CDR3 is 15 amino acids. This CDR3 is CASSRSPFSSYEQYF. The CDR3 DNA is TGTGCCAGCAGTCGATCTCCTTTCAGCTCCTACGAGCAGTACTTC.

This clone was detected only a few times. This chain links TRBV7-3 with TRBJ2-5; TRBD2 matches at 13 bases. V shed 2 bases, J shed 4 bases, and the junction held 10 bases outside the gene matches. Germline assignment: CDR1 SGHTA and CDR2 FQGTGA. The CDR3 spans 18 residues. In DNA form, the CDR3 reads TGTGCCAGCAGCTTACGGGGAGGACTAGCGGGAGTTTCAGAGACCCAGTACTTC. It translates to CASSLRGGLAGVSETQYF. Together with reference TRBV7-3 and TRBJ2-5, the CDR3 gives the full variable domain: GAGVSQTPSNKVTEKGKYVELRCDPISGHTALYWYRQSLGQGPEFLIYFQGTGAADDSGLPNDRFFAVRPEGSVSTLKIQRTERGDSAVYLCASSLRGGLAGVSETQYFGPGTRLLVL.

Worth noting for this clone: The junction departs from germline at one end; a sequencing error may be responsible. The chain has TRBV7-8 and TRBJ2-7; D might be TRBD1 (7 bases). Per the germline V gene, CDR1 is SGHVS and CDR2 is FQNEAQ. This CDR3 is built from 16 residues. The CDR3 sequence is CACSFQGGFSSYEQYF. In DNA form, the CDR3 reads TGTGCCTGCAGCTTCCAGGGGGGATTTAGCTCCTACGAGCAGTACTTC. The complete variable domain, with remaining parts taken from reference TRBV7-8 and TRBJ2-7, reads GAGVSQSPRYKVAKRGQDVALRCDPISGHVSLFWYQQALGQGPEFLTYFQNEAQLDKSGLPSDRFFAERPEGSVSTLKIQRTQQEDSAVYLCACSFQGGFSSYEQYFGPGTRLTVT.

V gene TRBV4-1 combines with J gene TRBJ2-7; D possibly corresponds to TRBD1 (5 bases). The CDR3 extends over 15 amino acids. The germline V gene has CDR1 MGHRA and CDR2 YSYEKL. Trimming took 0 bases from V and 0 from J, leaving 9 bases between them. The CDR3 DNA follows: TGCGCCAGCAGCCAAGATTGGGGCGTCTCCTACGAGCAGTACTTC. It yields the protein CASSQDWGVSYEQYF.

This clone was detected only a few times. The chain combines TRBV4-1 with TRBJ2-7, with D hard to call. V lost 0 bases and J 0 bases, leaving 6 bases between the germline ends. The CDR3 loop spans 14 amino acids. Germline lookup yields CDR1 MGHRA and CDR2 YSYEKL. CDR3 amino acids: CASSQDTTSYEQYF. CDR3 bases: TGCGCCAGCAGCCAAGATACTACCTCCTACGAGCAGTACTTC.

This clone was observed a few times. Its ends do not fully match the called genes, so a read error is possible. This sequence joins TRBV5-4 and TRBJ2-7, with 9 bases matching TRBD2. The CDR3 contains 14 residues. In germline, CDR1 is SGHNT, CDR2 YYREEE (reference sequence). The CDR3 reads CASSLWTSAYEQYF. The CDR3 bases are TGCGCCAGCAGCCTATGGACTAGCGCCTACGAGCAGTACTTC.

The CDR3 is CASSLEVHEQFF. The CDR3 coding sequence is TGTGCCAGCAGCTTAGAGGTCCATGAGCAGTTCTTC. The chain employs TRBV11-2 and TRBJ2-1, with D uncertain. In germline, CDR1 is SGHAT, CDR2 FQNNGV. The CDR3 is 12 amino acids. The germline V and J ends were trimmed by 0 bases and 8 bases, with 5 bases remaining between them.

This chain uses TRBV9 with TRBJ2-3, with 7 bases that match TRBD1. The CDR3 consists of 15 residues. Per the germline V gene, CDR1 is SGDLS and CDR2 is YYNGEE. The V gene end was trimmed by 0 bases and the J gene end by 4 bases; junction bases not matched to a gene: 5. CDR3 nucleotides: TGTGCCAGCAGCGTAGAAGGGGGCTGGGCAGATACGCAGTATTTT. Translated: CASSVEGGWADTQYF.

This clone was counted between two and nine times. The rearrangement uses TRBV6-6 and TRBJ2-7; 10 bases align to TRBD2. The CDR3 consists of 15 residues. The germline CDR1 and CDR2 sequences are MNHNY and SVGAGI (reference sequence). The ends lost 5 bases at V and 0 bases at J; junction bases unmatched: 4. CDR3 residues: CASSSLAGVSYEQYF. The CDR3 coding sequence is TGTGCCAGCAGTAGCCTAGCGGGGGTCTCCTACGAGCAGTACTTC.

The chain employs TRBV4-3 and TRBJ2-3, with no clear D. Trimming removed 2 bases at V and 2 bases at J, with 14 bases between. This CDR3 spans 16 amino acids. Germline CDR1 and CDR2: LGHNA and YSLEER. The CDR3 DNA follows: TGCGCCAGCAGCCAAACCGCGACACGATTCACAGATACGCAGTATTTT. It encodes CASSQTATRFTDTQYF.

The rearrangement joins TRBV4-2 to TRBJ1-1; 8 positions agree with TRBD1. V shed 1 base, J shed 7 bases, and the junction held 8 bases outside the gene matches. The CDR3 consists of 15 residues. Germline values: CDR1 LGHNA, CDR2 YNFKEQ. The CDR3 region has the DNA TGTGCCAGCAGCCAAGGAGGGACAGGTCCGATTGAAGCTTTCTTT. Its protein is CASSQGGTGPIEAFF.

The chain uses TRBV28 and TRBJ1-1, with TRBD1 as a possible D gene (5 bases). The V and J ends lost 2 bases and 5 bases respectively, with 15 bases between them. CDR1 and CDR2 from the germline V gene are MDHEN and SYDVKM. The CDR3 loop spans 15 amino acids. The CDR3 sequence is CASSLRIEGWTEAFF. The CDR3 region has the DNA TGTGCCAGCAGTTTAAGAATTGAGGGGTGGACTGAAGCTTTCTTT.

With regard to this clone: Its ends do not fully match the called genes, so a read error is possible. The CDR3 is CASSNSGWREGTYEQCF. DNA for the CDR3: TGTGCCAGCAGCAATTCTGGGTGGCGGGAGGGCACCTACGAGCAGTGCTTC. V and J are TRBV13 and TRBJ2-7; 9 bases are shared with TRBD2. This CDR3 is 17 amino acids long. CDR1 is PRHDT, CDR2 FYEKMQ, per germline (reference sequence). The full variable domain, its missing parts supplied by reference TRBV13 and TRBJ2-7, is AAGVIQSPRHLIKEKRETATLKCYPIPRHDTVYWYQQGPGQDPQFLISFYEKMQSDKGSIPDRFSAQQFSDYHSELNMSSLELGDSALYFCASSNSGWREGTYEQCFGPGTRLTVT.

In nucleotides, the CDR3 is TGTGCCAGCAGCTTAGCCGACAGGGGGCAGGGGCAGTACTTC. Translated: CASSLADRGQGQYF. This chain connects TRBV7-6 to TRBJ2-7; 10 nucleotides align to TRBD1. J was trimmed by 9 bases and V by 0 bases; bases with no gene match: 5. Per the germline V gene, CDR1 is SGHVS and CDR2 is FNYEAQ. The CDR3 consists of 14 residues.

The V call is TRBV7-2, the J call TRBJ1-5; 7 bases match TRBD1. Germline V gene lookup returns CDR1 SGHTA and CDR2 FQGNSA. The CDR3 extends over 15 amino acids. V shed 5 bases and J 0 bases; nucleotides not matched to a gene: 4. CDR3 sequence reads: CASSPGTVSNQPQHF. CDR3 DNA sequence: TGTGCCAGCAGCCCCGGGACAGTTAGCAATCAGCCCCAGCATTTT. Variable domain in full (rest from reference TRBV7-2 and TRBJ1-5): GAGVSQSPSNKVTEKGKDVELRCDPISGHTALYWYRQSLGQGLEFLIYFQGNSAPDKSGLPSDRFSAERTGGSVSTLTIQRTQQEDSAVYLCASSPGTVSNQPQHFGDGTRLSIL.

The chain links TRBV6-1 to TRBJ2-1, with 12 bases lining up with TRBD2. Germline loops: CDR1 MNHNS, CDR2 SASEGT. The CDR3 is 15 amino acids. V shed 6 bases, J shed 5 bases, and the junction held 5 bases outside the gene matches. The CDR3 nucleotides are TGTGCCAGCAGCGTTCTAGCGGGGGGGCACAATGAGCAGTTCTTC. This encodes CASSVLAGGHNEQFF.

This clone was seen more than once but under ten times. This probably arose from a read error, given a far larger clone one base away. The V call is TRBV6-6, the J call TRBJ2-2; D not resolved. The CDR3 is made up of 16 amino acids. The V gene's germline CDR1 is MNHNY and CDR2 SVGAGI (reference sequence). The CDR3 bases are TGTGCCTGCAGTTTCTTTGACCCAGCCAACACCGGGGAGCTGTTTTTT. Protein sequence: CACSFFDPANTGELFF.

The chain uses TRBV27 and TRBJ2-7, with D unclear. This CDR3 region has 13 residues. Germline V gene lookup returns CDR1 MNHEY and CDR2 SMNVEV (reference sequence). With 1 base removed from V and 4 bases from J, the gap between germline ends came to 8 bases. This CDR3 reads CASSLWAGYEQYF. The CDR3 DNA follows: TGTGCCAGCAGTTTATGGGCCGGGTACGAGCAGTACTTC.

The CDR3 bases are TGCGCCAGCAGCTTGGCCCCCGACAGCTCCTACGAGCAGTACTTC. It encodes CASSLAPDSSYEQYF. V gene TRBV5-1 combines with J gene TRBJ2-7; the D gene is possibly TRBD1 (5 bases). Looked up from germline, CDR1 is SGHRS and CDR2 is YFSETQ. This CDR3 spans 15 amino acids. Between the trimmed V and J ends, which lost 0 bases and 0 bases, there was a span of 10 bases.

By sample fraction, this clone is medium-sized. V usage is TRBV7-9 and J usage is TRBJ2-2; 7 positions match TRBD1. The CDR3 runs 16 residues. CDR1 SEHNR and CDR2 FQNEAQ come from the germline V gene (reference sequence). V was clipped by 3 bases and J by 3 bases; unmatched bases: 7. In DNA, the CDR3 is TGTGCCAGCAGCTTTACACTCACAGGGGACACCGGGGAGCTGTTTTTT. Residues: CASSFTLTGDTGELFF.

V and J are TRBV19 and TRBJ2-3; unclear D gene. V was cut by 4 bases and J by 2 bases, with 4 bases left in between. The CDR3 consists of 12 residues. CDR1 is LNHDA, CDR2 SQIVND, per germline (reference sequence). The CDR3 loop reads CASSTYTDTQYF. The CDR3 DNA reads TGTGCCAGTAGTACCTACACAGATACGCAGTATTTT.

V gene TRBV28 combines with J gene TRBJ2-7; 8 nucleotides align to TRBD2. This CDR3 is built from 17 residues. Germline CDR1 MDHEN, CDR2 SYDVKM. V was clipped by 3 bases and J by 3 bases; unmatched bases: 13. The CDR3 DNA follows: TGTGCCAGCAGTTTGGGTTTCGGGAGGGCCCTTTTCTACGAGCAGTACTTC. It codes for CASSLGFGRALFYEQYF.

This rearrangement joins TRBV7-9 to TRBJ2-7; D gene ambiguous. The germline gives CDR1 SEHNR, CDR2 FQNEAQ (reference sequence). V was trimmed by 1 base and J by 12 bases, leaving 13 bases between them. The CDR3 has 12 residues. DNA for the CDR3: TGTGCCAGCAGCTTAGAAGCCAGGCGACGGTACTTC. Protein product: CASSLEARRRYF.

The CDR3 here is CASRSGASSTDTQYF. The DNA for the CDR3 is TGTGCCAGCAGGAGCGGGGCCTCTAGCACAGATACGCAGTATTTT. The genes are TRBV6-4 and TRBJ2-3, with TRBD2 identical over 7 bases. The trim removed 6 bases at V and 0 bases at J, leaving 6 bases unmatched. In germline, CDR1 is MRHNA, CDR2 SNTAGT. The CDR3 consists of 15 residues.

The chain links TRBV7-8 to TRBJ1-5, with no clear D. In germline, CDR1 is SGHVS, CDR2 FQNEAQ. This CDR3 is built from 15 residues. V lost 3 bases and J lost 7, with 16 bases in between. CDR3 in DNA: TGTGCCAGCAGCTTGGAAGTGGGGTTCGGGCAGCCCCAGCATTTT. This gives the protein CASSLEVGFGQPQHF.

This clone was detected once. The DNA of the CDR3 is TGTGCCAGCAGCTTAATCGGAGGGGCCGGCTCTGGAAACACCATATATTTT. Translated: CASSLIGGAGSGNTIYF. V and J are TRBV7-2 and TRBJ1-3; D may be TRBD1 (5 bases). The CDR3 has 17 residues. Germline CDR1 reads SGHTA; CDR2 reads FQGNSA. V lost 2 bases and J 0 bases, leaving 14 bases between the germline ends.

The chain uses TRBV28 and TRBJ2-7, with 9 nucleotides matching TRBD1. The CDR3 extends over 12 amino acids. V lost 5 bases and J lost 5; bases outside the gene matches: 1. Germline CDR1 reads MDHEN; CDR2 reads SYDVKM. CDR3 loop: CASSGDRDEQYF. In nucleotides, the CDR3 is TGTGCCAGCAGTGGGGACAGGGACGAGCAGTACTTC.

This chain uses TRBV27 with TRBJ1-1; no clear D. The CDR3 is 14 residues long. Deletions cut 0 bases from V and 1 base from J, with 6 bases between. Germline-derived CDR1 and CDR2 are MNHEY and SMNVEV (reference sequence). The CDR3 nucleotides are TGTGCCAGCAGTTTATCCGACGGGAACACTGAAGCTTTCTTT. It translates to CASSLSDGNTEAFF.

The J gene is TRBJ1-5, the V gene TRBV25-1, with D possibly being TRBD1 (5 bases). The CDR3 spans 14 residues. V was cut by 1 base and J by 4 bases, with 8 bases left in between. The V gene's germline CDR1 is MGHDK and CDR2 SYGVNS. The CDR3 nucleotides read TGTGCCAGCAGTGAATTGGGGGTGAATCAGCCCCAGCATTTT. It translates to CASSELGVNQPQHF.